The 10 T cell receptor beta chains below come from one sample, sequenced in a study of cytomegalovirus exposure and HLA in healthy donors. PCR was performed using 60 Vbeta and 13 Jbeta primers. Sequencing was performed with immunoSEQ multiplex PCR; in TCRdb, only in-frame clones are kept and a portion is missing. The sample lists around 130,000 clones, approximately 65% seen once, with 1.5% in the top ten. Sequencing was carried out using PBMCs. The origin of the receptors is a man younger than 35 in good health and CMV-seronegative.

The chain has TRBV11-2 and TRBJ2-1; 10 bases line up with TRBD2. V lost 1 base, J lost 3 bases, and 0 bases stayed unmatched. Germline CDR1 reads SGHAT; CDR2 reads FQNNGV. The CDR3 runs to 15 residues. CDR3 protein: CASSLGLAGYNEQFF. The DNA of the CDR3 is TGTGCCAGCAGCTTAGGACTAGCGGGCTACAATGAGCAGTTCTTC.

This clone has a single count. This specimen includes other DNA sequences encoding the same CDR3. The CDR3 nucleotides read TGTGCCAGCAGTTGGACAGGCAGAACCTACGAGCAGTACTTC. It codes for CASSWTGRTYEQYF. The chain recombines TRBV2 with TRBJ2-7, with 7 positions matching TRBD1. Germline V gives CDR1 SNHLY, CDR2 FYNNEI. The CDR3 loop spans 14 amino acids. V trimming: 5 bases; J trimming: 2 bases; junction bases outside the gene matches: 6. Supplemented by reference TRBV2 and TRBJ2-7, the full variable domain reads EPEVTQTPSHQVTQMGQEVILRCVPISNHLYFYWYRQILGQKVEFLVSFYNNEISEKSEIFDDQFSVERPDGSNFTLKIRSTKLEDSAMYFCASSWTGRTYEQYFGPGTRLTVT.

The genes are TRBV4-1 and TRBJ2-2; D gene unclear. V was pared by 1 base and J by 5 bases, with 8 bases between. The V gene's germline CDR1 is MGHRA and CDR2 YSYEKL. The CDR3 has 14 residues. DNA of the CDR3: TGCGCCAGCAGCCAAGTCAGAGCGACCGGGGAGCTGTTTTTT. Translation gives CASSQVRATGELFF.

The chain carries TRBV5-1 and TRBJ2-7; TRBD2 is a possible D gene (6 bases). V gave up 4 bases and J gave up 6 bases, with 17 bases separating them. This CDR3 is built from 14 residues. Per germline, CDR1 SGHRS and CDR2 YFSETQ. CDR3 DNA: TGCGCCAGCAGCCCCCGGGGGACGACGGGCGAGCAGTACTTC. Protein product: CASSPRGTTGEQYF. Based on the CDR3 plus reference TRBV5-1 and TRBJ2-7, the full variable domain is KAGVTQTPRYLIKTRGQQVTLSCSPISGHRSVSWYQQTPGQGLQFLFEYFSETQRNKGNFPGRFSGRQFSNSRSEMNVSTLELGDSALYLCASSPRGTTGEQYFGPGTRLTVT.

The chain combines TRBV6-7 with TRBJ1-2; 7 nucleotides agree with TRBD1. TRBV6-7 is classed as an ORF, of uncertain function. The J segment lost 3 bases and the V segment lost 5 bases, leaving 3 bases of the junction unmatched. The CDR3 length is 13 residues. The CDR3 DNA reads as TGTGCCAGCAGTCCCGGGACAGACTATGGCTACACCTTC. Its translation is CASSPGTDYGYTF.

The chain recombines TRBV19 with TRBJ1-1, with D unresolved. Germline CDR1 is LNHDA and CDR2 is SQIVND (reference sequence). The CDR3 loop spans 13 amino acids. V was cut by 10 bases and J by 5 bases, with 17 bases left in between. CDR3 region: CATGPYEGTEAFF. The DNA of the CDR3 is TGTGCCACCGGACCCTATGAGGGAACTGAAGCTTTCTTT.

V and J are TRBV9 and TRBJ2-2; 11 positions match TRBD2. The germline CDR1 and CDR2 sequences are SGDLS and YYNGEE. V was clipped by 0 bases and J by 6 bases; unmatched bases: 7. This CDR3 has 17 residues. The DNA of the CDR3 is TGTGCCAGCAGCGTAGGGGCTAGCGGGGGGCTTTCCGGGGAGCTGTTTTTT. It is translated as CASSVGASGGLSGELFF.

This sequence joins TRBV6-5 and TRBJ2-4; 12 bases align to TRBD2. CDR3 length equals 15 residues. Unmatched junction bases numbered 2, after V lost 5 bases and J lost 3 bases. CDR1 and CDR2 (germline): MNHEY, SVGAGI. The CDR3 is CASSPGLAGKNIQYF. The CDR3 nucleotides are TGTGCCAGCAGTCCGGGACTAGCGGGCAAAAACATTCAGTACTTC.

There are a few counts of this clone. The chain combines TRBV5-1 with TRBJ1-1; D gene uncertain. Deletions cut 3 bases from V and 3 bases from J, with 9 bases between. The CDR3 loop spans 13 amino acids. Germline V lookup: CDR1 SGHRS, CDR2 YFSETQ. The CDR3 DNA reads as TGCGCCAGCAGCTCTCTCAGTGACACTGAAGCTTTCTTT. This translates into CASSSLSDTEAFF.

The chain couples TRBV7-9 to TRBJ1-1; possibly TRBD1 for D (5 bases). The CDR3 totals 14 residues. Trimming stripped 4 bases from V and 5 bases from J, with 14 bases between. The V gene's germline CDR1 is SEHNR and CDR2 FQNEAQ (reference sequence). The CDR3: CASSSFQGRTEAFF. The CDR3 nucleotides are TGTGCCAGCAGCTCTTTTCAGGGAAGGACTGAAGCTTTCTTT. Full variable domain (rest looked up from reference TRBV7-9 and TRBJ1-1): DTGVSQNPRHKITKRGQNVTFRCDPISEHNRLYWYRQTLGQGPEFLTYFQNEAQLEKSRLLSDRFSAERPKGSFSTLEIQRTEQGDSAMYLCASSSFQGRTEAFFGQGTRLTVV.